Below, 15 T cell receptor beta chains from the same sample are listed, as sequenced in a study of blood T cell repertoires in COVID-19. The repertoire was sequenced with immunoSEQ multiplex PCR; TCRdb's copy has only in-frame clones and lacks some. The sample has 300,000 or so clones; more than 75% are singletons. Specimen: peripheral blood. The receptors were sampled from a man aged 45-65 years with active or convalescent COVID-19.

The V gene is TRBV2, the J gene TRBJ2-5, with 7 positions matching TRBD1. This CDR3 has 15 amino acids. The V and J ends lost 4 bases and 4 bases, in that order; junction bases with no gene match: 9. CDR1 SNHLY and CDR2 FYNNEI come from the germline V gene. The CDR3, as DNA: TGTGCCAGCAGTGGTGGCAGGGGGTGGGGAGAGACCCAGTACTTC. This sequence encodes CASSGGRGWGETQYF.

This sequence joins TRBV18 and TRBJ1-4, with TRBD1 identical over 8 bases. The CDR3 consists of 15 residues. CDR1 KGHSH and CDR2 LQKENI come from the germline V gene. Losses at the gene ends were 0 bases for V and 8 bases for J; bases not matched to a gene: 5. The CDR3 nucleotides are TGTGCCAGCTCACCACCCACAGGGGGTCTAGAAAAACTGTTTTTT. Translating it yields CASSPPTGGLEKLFF.

The genes are TRBV11-2 and TRBJ1-2, with D maybe TRBD1 (5 bases). This CDR3 spans 13 amino acids. V lost 2 bases and J 8 bases, leaving 12 bases between the germline ends. CDR1 SGHAT and CDR2 FQNNGV come from the germline V gene. The DNA of the CDR3 is TGTGCCAGCAGCTTACCCCAGGGAATCGGCTACACCTTC. Translating gives CASSLPQGIGYTF. Filled out from reference TRBV11-2 and TRBJ1-2, the complete variable domain reads EAGVAQSPRYKIIEKRQSVAFWCNPISGHATLYWYQQILGQGPKLLIQFQNNGVVDDSQLPKDRFSAERLKGVDSTLKIQPAKLEDSAVYLCASSLPQGIGYTFGSGTRLTVV.

The genes are TRBV29-1 and TRBJ1-5, with TRBD1 matching 7 bases. The CDR3 runs 12 residues. V shed 6 bases and J 4 bases; nucleotides not matched to a gene: 3. The germline gives CDR1 SQVTM, CDR2 ANQGSEA. The CDR3 DNA is TGCAGCGTACTGACAGGGAATCAGCCCCAGCATTTT. Amino acid sequence: CSVLTGNQPQHF. The full variable domain, its missing parts supplied by reference TRBV29-1 and TRBJ1-5, is SAVISQKPSRDICQRGTSLTIQCQVDSQVTMMFWYRQQPGQSLTLIATANQGSEATYESGFVIDKFPISRPNLTFSTLTVSNMSPEDSSIYLCSVLTGNQPQHFGDGTRLSIL.

This chain links TRBV18 with TRBJ2-1, with D possibly TRBD2 on 6 matching bases. Trimming removed 4 bases from V and 9 bases from J, with 10 bases in between. This CDR3 comprises 12 residues. From germline, CDR1 is KGHSH and CDR2 LQKENI. The CDR3, as DNA: TGTGCCAGCTCACAGCGGGTTAGTGAGCAGTTCTTC. This sequence encodes CASSQRVSEQFF.

The CDR3 is CAISPGQGSYEQYF. CDR3 DNA sequence: TGTGCCATCAGTCCGGGACAGGGCTCCTACGAGCAGTACTTC. This chain uses TRBV10-3 with TRBJ2-7; 9 positions agree with TRBD1. The V segment lost 5 bases and the J segment 0 bases; nucleotides outside the gene matches: 2. The CDR3 runs 14 residues. CDR1 and CDR2 (germline): ENHRY, SYGVKD.

This chain uses TRBV5-1 with TRBJ2-2; perhaps TRBD1 as D (5 bases). There are 16 residues in the CDR3. Germline V lookup: CDR1 SGHRS, CDR2 YFSETQ. The V and J ends lost 4 bases and 0 bases respectively, with 13 bases between them. CDR3 nucleotide sequence: TGCGCCAGCAGCACTATGGGGCCGGCGAACACCGGGGAGCTGTTTTTT. Its translation is CASSTMGPANTGELFF. Drawing the rest from reference TRBV5-1 and TRBJ2-2, the complete variable domain is KAGVTQTPRYLIKTRGQQVTLSCSPISGHRSVSWYQQTPGQGLQFLFEYFSETQRNKGNFPGRFSGRQFSNSRSEMNVSTLELGDSALYLCASSTMGPANTGELFFGEGSRLTVL.

The rearrangement uses TRBV7-6 and TRBJ2-2, with TRBD1 identical over 7 bases. The ends lost 2 bases at V and 6 bases at J; junction bases unmatched: 15. Germline V CDR1 and CDR2: SGHVS, FNYEAQ. The CDR3 is 18 amino acids. The CDR3 DNA reads TGTGCCAGCAGCTTACACCATGTTCGACAGGGTGGGGCCGGGGAGCTGTTTTTT. Translation gives CASSLHHVRQGGAGELFF.

The chain joins TRBV5-6 to TRBJ1-2; TRBD1 aligns across 7 bases. CDR3 size: 12 residues. Germline V CDR1 and CDR2: SGHDT, YYEEEE. Trimming removed 6 bases from V and 8 bases from J; junction bases left unmatched: 7. The CDR3 region has the DNA TGTGCCAGCACCCCGGACAGGAGGGGCTACACCTTC. This encodes CASTPDRRGYTF.

This chain links TRBV30 with TRBJ1-2; D is perhaps TRBD1 (6 bases). The V end lost 3 bases, the J end lost 4 bases, and 18 bases lay between the germline ends. Looked up from germline, CDR1 is GTSNPN and CDR2 is SVGIG (reference sequence). There are 15 residues in the CDR3. CDR3 nucleotide sequence: TGTGCCTGGAGCTTTACAGGGATATTACCCTATGGCTACACCTTC. Its protein is CAWSFTGILPYGYTF.

The rearrangement uses TRBV7-2 and TRBJ2-3, with D possibly TRBD1 on 5 matching bases. V gave up 0 bases and J gave up 0 bases, with 10 bases separating them. Germline values: CDR1 SGHTA, CDR2 FQGNSA. The CDR3 is 16 amino acids. This chain's CDR3 is CASSLAKGPSTDTQYF. DNA for the CDR3: TGTGCCAGCAGCTTAGCAAAGGGGCCAAGCACAGATACGCAGTATTTT.

The chain recombines TRBV7-2 with TRBJ2-7; perhaps TRBD2 as D (6 bases). Trimming took 5 bases from V and 1 from J, leaving 24 bases between them. The germline gives CDR1 SGHTA, CDR2 FQGNSA. The CDR3 extends over 18 amino acids. The CDR3 spells CASSPDRWGEPRSYEQYF. CDR3 nucleotide sequence: TGTGCCAGCAGCCCCGACCGGTGGGGGGAACCTAGATCCTACGAGCAGTACTTC.

This sequence joins TRBV25-1 and TRBJ1-2; D perhaps matches TRBD1 (5 bases). From germline, CDR1 is MGHDK and CDR2 SYGVNS. The CDR3 covers 15 residues. Trimming pared 6 bases from V and 2 bases from J, leaving 16 bases between. The CDR3 reads CASSAGTAGNYGYTF. The CDR3 bases are TGTGCCAGCAGCGCAGGGACGGCGGGAAACTATGGCTACACCTTC.

The CDR3 sequence: CASSRGQGASDTQYF. CDR3 bases: TGTGCCAGCAGCCGCGGACAGGGGGCATCGGATACGCAGTATTTT. The genes are TRBV7-9 and TRBJ2-3; 11 bases are a match to TRBD1. V was clipped by 5 bases and J by 6 bases; unmatched bases: 7. The CDR3 consists of 15 residues. Germline CDR1 SEHNR, CDR2 FQNEAQ (reference sequence).

V is TRBV2 and J is TRBJ1-2; the match to TRBD1 covers 12 bases. Trimming at V came to 5 bases and at J to 2 bases, leaving 3 bases not matched to a gene. The CDR3 is 15 residues long. Germline V gene data show CDR1 as SNHLY and CDR2 as FYNNEI. CDR3 nucleotide sequence: TGTGCCAGCAGTACCGGGACAGGGGGCAACTATGGCTACACCTTC. Its protein product is CASSTGTGGNYGYTF.